These 21 T cell receptor beta chains were all obtained from the same sample, sequenced in a study of CD8+CD57+ T cells in acquired aplastic anemia. TCR beta VDJ and CDR3 profiles were obtained from a genomic DNA template. TCRdb reprocessed the reads with MiXCR, giving one entry per CDR3 protein. The sample has 150,000 to 200,000 distinct CDR3 sequences, around 66% seen once. Material: sorted CD4+, CD8+, or CD8+CD57+ T cells (not recorded which) from PBMCs. These receptors came from a human donor with severe aplastic anemia or a healthy control (not recorded which).

The CDR3 region has the DNA TGTGCCAGCACCACACCCTTAACGTTCGGAGGTGAGCAGTTCTTC. Residues: CASTTPLTFGGEQFF. The chain employs TRBV2 and TRBJ2-1; tentatively, D is TRBD2 (5 bases). V was clipped by 7 bases and J by 9 bases, with 22 bases between them. Per the germline V gene, CDR1 is SNHLY and CDR2 is FYNNEI. This CDR3 has 15 residues.

This chain links TRBV7-3 with TRBJ2-7; 8 bases line up with TRBD2. The CDR3 is made up of 14 amino acids. V shed 4 bases and J 5 bases; nucleotides not matched to a gene: 7. Germline CDR1 is SGHTA and CDR2 is FQGTGA. In nucleotides, the CDR3 is TGTGCCAGCAGCTCGGGGGGGGGCAGAAACGAGCAGTACTTC. This codes for CASSSGGGRNEQYF.

Turning to this clonotype: A read error is possible here, since a much larger clone lies one base away. The chain joins TRBV4-1 to TRBJ2-5; 7 nucleotides line up with TRBD2. CDR3 length: 17 amino acids. Germline values: CDR1 MGHRA, CDR2 YSYEKL. CDR3 nucleotide sequence: TGCGCCAGCGGCCAAGACCAGGGACTACCCTTAGGAGAGACCCAGTACTTC. This gives the protein CASGQDQGLPLGETQYF.

This chain connects TRBV13 to TRBJ1-1, with D maybe TRBD1 (6 bases). The CDR3 loop spans 14 amino acids. V was cut by 8 bases and J by 2 bases, with 15 bases left in between. CDR1 and CDR2 (germline): PRHDT, FYEKMQ (reference sequence). CDR3 DNA: TGTGCCAGCGTTGACGGACAGCCCAACACTGAAGCTTTCTTT. This translates into CASVDGQPNTEAFF.

The V call is TRBV25-1, the J call TRBJ2-1; D unclear. The CDR3 spans 12 residues. Deletions cut 8 bases from V and 3 bases from J, with 8 bases between. From germline, CDR1 is MGHDK and CDR2 SYGVNS. CDR3 DNA: TGTGCCAGCGGACCCCTCTACAATGAGCAGTTCTTC. This gives the protein CASGPLYNEQFF.

V and J are TRBV7-9 and TRBJ2-7; 7 bases align to TRBD1. CDR1 SEHNR and CDR2 FQNEAQ come from the germline V gene (reference sequence). After removal of 5 bases from V and 3 bases from J, the junction contained 10 bases not matched to a gene. This CDR3 comprises 15 residues. CDR3 DNA sequence: TGTGCCAGCAGCCCAACAGGGGACCCCGGCTACGAGCAGTACTTC. This codes for CASSPTGDPGYEQYF.

The chain employs TRBV10-1 and TRBJ2-7, with D possibly called TRBD1 or TRBD2 (6 bases each). The germline V gene has CDR1 WNHNN and CDR2 SYGVQD (reference sequence). The CDR3 totals 15 residues. V lost 2 bases, J lost 5 bases, and 16 bases lay in between. The CDR3, as DNA: TGCGCCAGCAGTGAGCGGAGGGGGGCCATAAACGAGCAGTACTTC. Its protein product is CASSERRGAINEQYF.

The V call is TRBV7-2, the J call TRBJ2-5; D could derive from TRBD1 or TRBD2 (6 bases each). Between the trimmed V and J ends, which lost 1 base and 7 bases, there was a span of 13 bases. The CDR3 is made up of 14 amino acids. Germline V gene sequence: CDR1 SGHTA, CDR2 FQGNSA. The DNA of the CDR3 is TGTGCCAGCAGCTTAGGGAGGGGGATGGGGACCCAGTACTTC. This translates into CASSLGRGMGTQYF.

The chain joins TRBV6-1 to TRBJ1-5; 9 bases agree with TRBD1. The germline CDR1 and CDR2 sequences are MNHNS and SASEGT. V lost 3 bases, J lost 6 bases, and 6 bases stayed unmatched. The CDR3 is 15 residues long. The CDR3 nucleotides are TGTGCCAGCAGTGAGGGACAGGGAAGAAGTCAGCCCCAGCATTTT. It specifies CASSEGQGRSQPQHF.

The sample holds a few counts of this clonotype. The chain recombines TRBV24-1 with TRBJ1-1; D unclear. The germline gives CDR1 KGHDR, CDR2 SFDVKD. V was shortened by 3 bases and J by 10 bases, with 11 bases between the two germline ends. The CDR3 sequence is 12 residues long. The CDR3 coding sequence is TGTGCCACCAGTGATGGGCACTTCAGAGCTTTCTTT. This sequence encodes CATSDGHFRAFF.

The rearrangement uses TRBV15 and TRBJ1-5; a possible D gene is TRBD1 (5 bases). The CDR3 has 15 amino acids. CDR1 and CDR2 (germline): LNHNV, YYDKDF (reference sequence). The V end was cut by 2 bases, the J end by 7 bases, with 15 bases between. The CDR3 DNA is TGTGCCACCAGCAGATTCGGAGGGGCCAGACAGCCCCAGCATTTT. Residues: CATSRFGGARQPQHF.

V gene TRBV6-2 or TRBV6-3 combines with J gene TRBJ2-5, with TRBD1 identical over 12 bases. J gave up 4 bases and V 5 bases, and 5 bases lay outside the gene matches. CDR1 is MNHEY and CDR2 is SVGEGT in the germline V gene. This CDR3 has 15 amino acids. The DNA of the CDR3 is TGTGCCAGCAGTGAAGGGACAGGGGGCGTAGAGACCCAGTACTTC. This encodes CASSEGTGGVETQYF.

V and J are TRBV7-9 and TRBJ1-1; the D is unclear. There are 14 residues in the CDR3. The V and J ends lost 1 base and 1 base respectively, with 7 bases between them. The V gene's germline CDR1 is SEHNR and CDR2 FQNEAQ (reference sequence). CDR3 in DNA: TGTGCCAGCAGCTTAGGCCTGACGAACACTGAAGCTTTCTTT. Protein sequence: CASSLGLTNTEAFF.

The CDR3 is CAHSGGITDTQYF. CDR3 coding DNA: TGTGCCCACAGCGGGGGAATTACAGATACGCAGTATTTT. This sequence joins TRBV10-3 and TRBJ2-3, with 8 positions matching TRBD2. CDR1 and CDR2 (germline): ENHRY, SYGVKD. J lost 3 bases, V lost 11 bases, and 7 bases had no gene match. The CDR3 is made up of 13 amino acids.

The V call is TRBV12-3 or TRBV12-4, the J call TRBJ1-1; D is uncertain. This CDR3 comprises 14 residues. Trimming took 5 bases from V and 1 from J, leaving 11 bases between them. CDR3 region: CASSLFDGNTEAFF. CDR3 DNA: TGTGCCAGCAGTCTTTTCGACGGGAACACTGAAGCTTTCTTT.

The CDR3 DNA sequence: TGTGCCACCAGCAGACCCATGGACGGCTACTATGGCTACACCTTC. Amino acids: CATSRPMDGYYGYTF. V gene TRBV15 combines with J gene TRBJ1-2; D remains unclear. The CDR3 length is 15 residues. Looked up from germline, CDR1 is LNHNV and CDR2 is YYDKDF (reference sequence). Trimming cost V 2 bases and J 3 bases, with 13 bases left between them. The whole variable domain, remainder taken from reference TRBV15 and TRBJ1-2, is DAMVIQNPRYQVTQFGKPVTLSCSQTLNHNVMYWYQQKSSQAPKLLFHYYDKDFNNEADTPDNFQSRRPNTSFCFLDIRSPGLGDTAMYLCATSRPMDGYYGYTFGSGTRLTVV.

This sequence joins TRBV5-1 and TRBJ2-5; D uncertain. V lost 3 bases, J lost 5 bases, and 11 bases lay in between. Germline V CDR1 and CDR2: SGHRS, YFSETQ. The CDR3 is 13 residues long. The DNA of the CDR3 is TGCGCCAGCAGCTCCGGGTCGGAGGAGACCCAGTACTTC. This gives the protein CASSSGSEETQYF.

V and J are TRBV20-1 and TRBJ1-2; tentative D call: TRBD1 (6 bases). This CDR3 region has 12 residues. V was cut by 6 bases and J by 7 bases, with 15 bases left in between. Germline V gene data show CDR1 as DFQATT and CDR2 as SNEGSKA (reference sequence). The CDR3 region is CSALNRDRGYTF. The CDR3 nucleotides read TGCAGTGCGCTAAACAGGGACCGTGGCTACACCTTC.

This clonotype was recorded at least ten times. The chain combines TRBV4-2 with TRBJ2-7; 9 nucleotides line up with TRBD2. The V gene end was trimmed by 1 base and the J gene end by 7 bases; junction bases not matched to a gene: 8. CDR1 and CDR2 from the germline V gene are LGHNA and YNFKEQ. CDR3 length: 15 amino acids. The CDR3 reads CASSQGAGGTWEQYF. CDR3 bases: TGTGCCAGCAGCCAAGGGGCGGGGGGGACGTGGGAGCAGTACTTC.

Remarks on this clonotype: The junction shows a germline mismatch at one end, possibly a read error. V and J are TRBV7-8 and TRBJ2-1; D possibly corresponds to TRBD2 (5 bases). The CDR3 spans 14 residues. In germline, CDR1 is SGHVS, CDR2 FQNEAQ. The CDR3 DNA reads TGTGCCAGCAGCCCGGACTGGACGTACAGTGAGCAGTTCTTC. Its translation is CASSPDWTYSEQFF.

V gene TRBV19 combines with J gene TRBJ1-5; 11 bases fit TRBD1. The CDR3 spans 17 residues. Germline V gene sequence: CDR1 LNHDA, CDR2 SQIVND (reference sequence). The ends lost 11 bases at V and 2 bases at J; junction bases unmatched: 14. The CDR3 sequence is CAGGDRGSPAGNQPQHF. DNA for the CDR3: TGTGCCGGTGGGGACAGGGGGTCTCCCGCAGGCAATCAGCCCCAGCATTTT.